This TCR beta chain was sequenced for a study of T cells in localized non-small cell lung cancer. The germline V gene has CDR1 MDHEN and CDR2 SYDVKM. V lost 2 bases, J lost 10 bases, and 14 bases lay in between. The CDR3 has 13 amino acids. Sequencing was performed with immunoSEQ multiplex PCR; in TCRdb, only in-frame clones are kept and a portion is missing. Of tens of thousands of clones detected, more than 85% appear once; the ten largest clones hold roughly 12%. The source material was peripheral blood mononuclear cells, sampled before any cancer treatment. The gene calls are TRBV28 and TRBJ1-2, with D perhaps TRBD1 (5 bases). The receptor's source is a female donor aged 60 or older with stage II lung adenocarcinoma. As DNA, the CDR3 is TGTGCCAGCAGTTTAGAGGCAGGGTGGGACTACACCTTC. It yields the protein CASSLEAGWDYTF.